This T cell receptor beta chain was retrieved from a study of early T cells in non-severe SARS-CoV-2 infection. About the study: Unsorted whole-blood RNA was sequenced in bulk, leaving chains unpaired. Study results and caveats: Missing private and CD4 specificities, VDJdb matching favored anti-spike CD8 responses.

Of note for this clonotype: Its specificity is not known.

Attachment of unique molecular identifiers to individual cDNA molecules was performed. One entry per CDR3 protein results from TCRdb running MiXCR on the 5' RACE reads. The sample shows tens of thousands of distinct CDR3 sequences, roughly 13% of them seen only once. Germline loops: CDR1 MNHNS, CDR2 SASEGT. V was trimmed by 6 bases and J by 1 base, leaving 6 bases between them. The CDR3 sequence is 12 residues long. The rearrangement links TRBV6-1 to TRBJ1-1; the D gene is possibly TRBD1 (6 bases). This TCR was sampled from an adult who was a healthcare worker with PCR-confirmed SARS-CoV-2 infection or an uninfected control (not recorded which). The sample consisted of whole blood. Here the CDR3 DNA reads TGTGCCAGCAGGACAGGGAACACTGAAGCTTTCTTT. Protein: CASRTGNTEAFF.